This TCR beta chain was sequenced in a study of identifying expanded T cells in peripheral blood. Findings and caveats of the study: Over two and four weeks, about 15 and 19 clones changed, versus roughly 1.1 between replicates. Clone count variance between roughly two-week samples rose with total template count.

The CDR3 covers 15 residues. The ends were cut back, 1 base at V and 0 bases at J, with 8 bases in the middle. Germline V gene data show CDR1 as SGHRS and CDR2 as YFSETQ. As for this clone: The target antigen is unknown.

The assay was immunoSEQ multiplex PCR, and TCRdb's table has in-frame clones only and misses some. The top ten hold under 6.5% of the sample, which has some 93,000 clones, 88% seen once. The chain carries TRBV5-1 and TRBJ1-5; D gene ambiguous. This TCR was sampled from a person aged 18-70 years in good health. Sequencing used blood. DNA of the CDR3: TGCGCCAGCAGCTTGTGGCCAGATAGCAATCAGCCCCAGCATTTT. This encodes CASSLWPDSNQPQHF.